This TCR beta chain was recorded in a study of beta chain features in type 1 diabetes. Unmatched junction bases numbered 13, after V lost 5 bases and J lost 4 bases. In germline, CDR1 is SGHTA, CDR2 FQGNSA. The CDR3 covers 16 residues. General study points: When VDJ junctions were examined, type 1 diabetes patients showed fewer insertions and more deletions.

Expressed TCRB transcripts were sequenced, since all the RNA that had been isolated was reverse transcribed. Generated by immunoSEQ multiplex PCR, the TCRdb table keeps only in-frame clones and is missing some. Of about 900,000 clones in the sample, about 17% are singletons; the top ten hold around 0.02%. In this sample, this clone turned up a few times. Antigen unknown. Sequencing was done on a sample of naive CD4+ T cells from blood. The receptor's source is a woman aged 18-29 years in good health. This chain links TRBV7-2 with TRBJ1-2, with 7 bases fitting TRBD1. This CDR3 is CASSPKIQGFSYGYTF. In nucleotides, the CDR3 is TGTGCCAGCAGCCCGAAGATACAGGGGTTTAGCTATGGCTACACCTTC.